The sequence of this T cell receptor beta chain was determined in a study of beta chain features in type 1 diabetes. Study summary: Patients looked much like healthy donors when it came to age, gender and cell yields. There were around 100,000,000 sorted cells examined across all samples. Study-wide results and caveats: Insertions at VDJ junctions were less frequent in type 1 diabetes patients. These patients also deleted more nucleotides at the same junctions. Shorter TCRB CDR3s, moderately but significantly so, marked every one of the four CD4+ subsets in Type 1 diabetes patients.

Germline assignment: CDR1 SGHTA and CDR2 FQGNSA. Trimming took 2 bases from V and 4 from J; bases not matched to a gene: 2. The CDR3 is made up of 15 amino acids. In total, each donor contributed a single heparinised blood draw that averaged about 100 mL. The entirety of the isolated RNA underwent reverse transcription, so expressed TCRB transcripts were sequenced. Measured with immunoSEQ multiplex PCR; TCRdb has only the in-frame clones, and not every one. The data show 95,000 to 150,000 clones, with about 18% seen just once and 2.6% held by the top ten. This clone was counted a few times. Its target is unknown.

V usage is TRBV7-2 and J usage is TRBJ2-3; 11 bases align to TRBD2. The clonotype originates from a man aged 18 to 30 with type 1 diabetes. Sequencing was carried out using central memory CD4+ T cells from blood. For the CDR3, the DNA is TGTGCCAGCAGCTTAACTAGCGGGGGACCAGATACGCAGTATTTT. Its translation is CASSLTSGGPDTQYF.